This TCR beta chain stems from a study of blood T cells in healthy people across ages. This clonotype was seen a few times. Alongside a J-beta primer mix, a sample-barcoded 5' primer served in a second PCR lasting roughly 6 to 11 cycles. TCRdb reanalysed the 5' RACE reads using MiXCR and keeps one entry per CDR3 protein. The sample lists about 940,000 distinct CDR3 sequences, around 46% seen once, with roughly 13% in the top ten. Germline V gene sequence: CDR1 MDHEN, CDR2 SYDVKM. V was pared by 6 bases and J by 4 bases, with 19 bases between. The CDR3 has 16 amino acids. The TCR comes from a man aged 25-40 years in good health. The J gene is TRBJ2-4, the V gene TRBV28; D uncertain. What was sequenced was blood. For the CDR3, the DNA is TGTGCCAGCAGCCCTCCCGAGGCGTATACGAAAAACATTCAGTACTTC. Protein sequence: CASSPPEAYTKNIQYF.